A single sample gave rise to the 24 T cell receptor beta chains below, sequenced in a study of blood T cells in healthy people across ages. Alongside a J-beta primer mix, a sample-barcoded 5' primer served in a second PCR lasting roughly 6 to 11 cycles. Using its own MiXCR run on the 5' RACE reads, TCRdb lists one record per CDR3 protein. The sample holds some 900,000 distinct CDR3 sequences, 45% to 50% seen once. Sequenced: blood. The receptors derive from a young man in good health.

The chain uses TRBV28 and TRBJ1-3; D remains ambiguous. V dropped 7 bases and J dropped 0 bases, with 10 bases sitting between them. Germline V lookup: CDR1 MDHEN, CDR2 SYDVKM. The CDR3 has 14 residues. CDR3 coding DNA: TGTGCCAGCATCCTGGGGAGCTCTGGAAACACCATATATTTT. Its protein product is CASILGSSGNTIYF. Supplemented by reference TRBV28 and TRBJ1-3, the full variable domain reads DVKVTQSSRYLVKRTGEKVFLECVQDMDHENMFWYRQDPGLGLRLIYFSYDVKMKEKGDIPEGYSVSREKKERFSLILESASTNQTSMYLCASILGSSGNTIYFGEGSWLTVV.

The genes are TRBV4-2 and TRBJ2-7; D tentatively reads TRBD1 or TRBD2 (5 bases each). Per the germline V gene, CDR1 is LGHNA and CDR2 is YNFKEQ. V was cut by 0 bases and J by 9 bases, with 9 bases left in between. The CDR3 runs 12 residues. The CDR3 DNA sequence: TGTGCCAGCAGCCAAGAGGGACGGGGGCAGTACTTC. It translates to CASSQEGRGQYF.

The J gene is TRBJ2-3, the V gene TRBV7-2, with 8 bases fitting TRBD1. Germline V gene lookup returns CDR1 SGHTA and CDR2 FQGNSA. The ends lost 6 bases at V and 2 bases at J; junction bases unmatched: 7. The length of the CDR3 is 15 residues. The CDR3 DNA follows: TGTGCCAGCAGGACAGGGGCGGGGATCACAGATACGCAGTATTTT. It specifies CASRTGAGITDTQYF.

This clonotype was seen more than once but under ten times. The gene calls are TRBV28 and TRBJ1-5; D not certain. Germline CDR1 reads MDHEN; CDR2 reads SYDVKM. V was pared by 4 bases and J by 7 bases, with 26 bases between. The CDR3 sequence is 18 residues long. The CDR3 loop reads CASSSYGLRQRRGQPQHF. The CDR3 DNA reads TGTGCCAGCAGTTCGTATGGGTTACGGCAGAGACGCGGCCAGCCCCAGCATTTT.

In DNA, the CDR3 is TGTGCCAGCAGCCTAGGGGGTTATGCCTATGGCTACACCTTC. Translated: CASSLGGYAYGYTF. The chain couples TRBV7-2 to TRBJ1-2; TRBD1 might be the D (6 bases). V lost 5 bases, J lost 4 bases, and 14 bases lay in between. The CDR3 sequence is 14 residues long. CDR1 is SGHTA, CDR2 FQGNSA, per germline.

The rearrangement joins TRBV19 to TRBJ2-3; D unresolved. CDR1 LNHDA and CDR2 SQIVND come from the germline V gene (reference sequence). This CDR3 has 13 amino acids. V was pared by 7 bases and J by 1 base, with 9 bases between. CDR3 sequence: CASTPTGTDTQYF. In DNA form, the CDR3 reads TGTGCCAGTACCCCTACAGGCACAGATACGCAGTATTTT.

This rearrangement joins TRBV7-2 to TRBJ2-7, with D perhaps TRBD1 (5 bases). The CDR3 covers 16 residues. The germline V gene encodes CDR1 SGHTA and CDR2 FQGNSA. The ends were cut back, 1 base at V and 0 bases at J, with 13 bases in the middle. CDR3 region: CASSLDGALYSYEQYF. CDR3 DNA sequence: TGTGCCAGCAGCTTAGATGGGGCACTTTACTCCTACGAGCAGTACTTC.

There are many counts of this clonotype. The chain uses TRBV7-2 and TRBJ1-2; a weak D match, TRBD1 (5 bases). Looked up from germline, CDR1 is SGHTA and CDR2 is FQGNSA. The CDR3 has 19 amino acids. V was pared by 2 bases and J by 1 base, with 23 bases between. The CDR3 coding sequence is TGTGCCAGCAGCTTAAGGAGACGCCCAGGCACAGGAGATAACTATGGCTACACCTTC. Translation: CASSLRRRPGTGDNYGYTF.

This clonotype was counted only a few times. The chain employs TRBV2 and TRBJ1-4; D is uncertain. CDR1 SNHLY and CDR2 FYNNEI come from the germline V gene. This CDR3 spans 16 amino acids. V was clipped by 0 bases and J by 2 bases, with 10 bases between them. The CDR3 reads CASSEARSRTNEKLFF. Written as DNA, the CDR3 is TGTGCCAGCAGTGAAGCGCGGTCCCGGACTAATGAAAAACTGTTTTTT.

The chain is built from TRBV29-1 and TRBJ2-6, with D possibly TRBD1 on 6 matching bases. Trimming removed 6 bases from V and 1 base from J, with 10 bases in between. The germline CDR1 and CDR2 sequences are SQVTM and ANQGSEA. The CDR3 runs to 14 residues. CDR3 in amino acids: CSVQGTSGANVLTF. The DNA of the CDR3 is TGCAGCGTACAGGGAACTTCTGGGGCCAACGTCCTGACTTTC.

This chain connects TRBV30 to TRBJ2-1, with 8 bases lining up with TRBD1. The CDR3 covers 13 residues. V dropped 3 bases and J dropped 6; count of bases not matched to a gene: 4. CDR1 and CDR2 from the germline V gene are GTSNPN and SVGIG (reference sequence). CDR3 amino acids: CAWRPTGGNEQFF. The CDR3 DNA reads TGTGCCTGGAGGCCCACAGGGGGCAATGAGCAGTTCTTC.

Concerning this clonotype itself: A junction boundary mismatches the germline segment, possibly from a read error. The chain carries TRBV2 and TRBJ2-1; unclear D gene. CDR3 length: 17 amino acids. CDR1 is SNHLY, CDR2 FYNNEI, per germline. The CDR3: CASSEALTRSSYNEQFF. In nucleotides, the CDR3 is TGTGCCAGCAGTGAAGCTCTAACGCGGAGCTCCTACAACGAGCAGTTCTTC. Looking up the rest from reference TRBV2 and TRBJ2-1 gives the full variable domain: EPEVTQTPSHQVTQMGQEVILRCVPISNHLYFYWYRQILGQKVEFLVSFYNNEISEKSEIFDDQFSVERPDGSNFTLKIRSTKLEDSAMYFCASSEALTRSSYNEQFFGPGTRLTVL.

The chain links TRBV9 to TRBJ1-1; D may be TRBD1 (6 bases). CDR3 length equals 17 residues. Between the trimmed V and J ends, which lost 3 bases and 0 bases, there was a span of 18 bases. CDR1 and CDR2 from the germline V gene are SGDLS and YYNGEE. The CDR3 region has the DNA TGTGCCAGCAGCGACCAACAGGGTCGGGGACTGAACACTGAAGCTTTCTTT. Translation gives CASSDQQGRGLNTEAFF. The whole variable domain, filled in from reference TRBV9 and TRBJ1-1, reads DSGVTQTPKHLITATGQRVTLRCSPRSGDLSVYWYQQSLDQGLQFLIQYYNGEERAKGNILERFSAQQFPDLHSELNLSSLELGDSALYFCASSDQQGRGLNTEAFFGQGTRLTVV.

The gene calls are TRBV20-1 and TRBJ2-6; 7 nucleotides align to TRBD1. Germline-derived CDR1 and CDR2 are DFQATT and SNEGSKA (reference sequence). The J segment lost 0 bases and the V segment lost 4 bases, leaving 3 bases of the junction unmatched. The CDR3 runs to 15 residues. The CDR3, as DNA: TGCAGTGCTACCTCAGGGGGCTCTGGGGCCAACGTCCTGACTTTC. Amino acids: CSATSGGSGANVLTF.

This clonotype showed up just a few times. V usage is TRBV27 and J usage is TRBJ1-2; weak D call: TRBD1 (6 bases). CDR3 length equals 15 residues. Trimming stripped 0 bases from V and 8 bases from J, with 16 bases between. Germline V gene data show CDR1 as MNHEY and CDR2 as SMNVEV (reference sequence). The CDR3: CASSLSGGTLTGYTF. As DNA, the CDR3 is TGTGCCAGCAGTTTATCAGGGGGGACCCTCACAGGCTACACCTTC.

The rearrangement uses TRBV5-1 and TRBJ1-1; D not certain. The CDR3 length is 14 residues. Germline CDR1 is SGHRS and CDR2 is YFSETQ. Trimming left V 3 bases short and J 5 bases short, with 14 bases between. The DNA for the CDR3 is TGCGCCAGCAGCTCGGTGGAGGGTGGGACTGAAGCTTTCTTT. Its translation: CASSSVEGGTEAFF.

This clonotype showed up just once. The chain combines TRBV11-2 with TRBJ2-2; the match to TRBD2 covers 9 bases. J was trimmed by 4 bases and V by 1 base; bases with no gene match: 4. This CDR3 region has 16 residues. CDR1 SGHAT and CDR2 FQNNGV come from the germline V gene. The CDR3 here is CASSLVSGGSTGELFF. DNA of the CDR3: TGTGCCAGCAGCTTAGTCAGCGGGGGGTCCACCGGGGAGCTGTTTTTT.

This clonotype was detected only once. The chain combines TRBV27 with TRBJ2-5; 8 bases are a match to TRBD2. The CDR3 runs to 15 residues. V dropped 3 bases and J dropped 3; count of bases not matched to a gene: 6. In germline, CDR1 is MNHEY, CDR2 SMNVEV (reference sequence). The CDR3 spells CASSLAGGGEETQYF. The CDR3 coding sequence is TGTGCCAGCAGTTTGGCGGGAGGAGGGGAAGAGACCCAGTACTTC.

This clonotype was counted between two and nine times. The chain couples TRBV7-8 to TRBJ2-5; weak D call: TRBD1 (6 bases). The V end lost 5 bases, the J end lost 4 bases, and 11 bases lay between the germline ends. The germline gives CDR1 SGHVS, CDR2 FQNEAQ. This CDR3 has 13 residues. CDR3 residues: CASSIQGAETQYF. CDR3 nucleotides: TGTGCCAGCAGCATACAGGGAGCAGAGACCCAGTACTTC.

The rearrangement links TRBV28 to TRBJ2-7, with D perhaps assigned TRBD1 or TRBD2 (5 bases each). V was shortened by 5 bases and J by 7 bases, with 15 bases between the two germline ends. The germline CDR1 and CDR2 sequences are MDHEN and SYDVKM. There are 13 residues in the CDR3. In DNA, the CDR3 is TGTGCCAGCAGTCCGGGACCTTTGAGGGAGCAGTACTTC. It specifies CASSPGPLREQYF.

This clonotype appeared a few times. The genes are TRBV7-2 and TRBJ2-7, with 13 bases aligning to TRBD2. The V gene's germline CDR1 is SGHTA and CDR2 FQGNSA. V shed 7 bases, J shed 0 bases, and the junction held 3 bases outside the gene matches. The CDR3 is made up of 15 amino acids. The CDR3 spells CASTRTSGGSYEQYF. The CDR3 coding sequence is TGTGCCAGCACCCGGACTAGCGGGGGCTCCTACGAGCAGTACTTC.

The J gene is TRBJ2-1, the V gene TRBV20-1, with 8 bases lining up with TRBD2. Germline V lookup: CDR1 DFQATT, CDR2 SNEGSKA (reference sequence). This CDR3 is 14 amino acids long. Unmatched junction bases numbered 10, after V lost 5 bases and J lost 7 bases. Here the CDR3 reads CSAGTGGAWNEQFF. CDR3 bases: TGCAGTGCTGGGACCGGGGGGGCCTGGAATGAGCAGTTCTTC.

CDR3 sequence (DNA): TGTGCCAGCAGCCCCGGCGGGGGGAGAGACACTGAAGCTTTCTTT. Protein product: CASSPGGGRDTEAFF. The chain uses TRBV11-2 and TRBJ1-1; maybe TRBD1 (5 bases). Germline V gene sequence: CDR1 SGHAT, CDR2 FQNNGV. Trimming removed 5 bases at V and 3 bases at J, with 16 bases between. The CDR3 has 15 amino acids.

This chain joins TRBV29-1 and TRBJ2-5; maybe TRBD1 (5 bases). The closer fit of TRBJ2-7 to the DNA end suggests the J call may be wrong. The CDR3 covers 12 residues. CDR1 is SQVTM and CDR2 is ANQGSEA in the germline V gene. CDR3 amino acids: CSVARQGYEQYF. CDR3 DNA sequence: TGCAGCGTTGCTCGGCAGGGCTACGAGCAGTACTTC.